These 20 T cell receptor beta chains were sequenced from one sample in a study of brain T cells in children with intractable seizures. Sequenced by immunoSEQ multiplex PCR; TCRdb stores in-frame clones only, minus some. The sample lists about 80,000 clones, about 90% seen once, with roughly a quarter in the top ten. This sample comprised peripheral blood, obtained at surgery. Receptors originate from a girl aged 2 to 9 with Rasmussen encephalitis and intractable seizures.

This chain joins TRBV30 and TRBJ1-3; no reliable D call. The CDR3 totals 13 residues. The germline V gene encodes CDR1 GTSNPN and CDR2 SVGIG (reference sequence). V lost 4 bases and J lost 3, with 10 bases in between. CDR3: CAWNPGGGNTIYF. The CDR3 DNA sequence: TGTGCCTGGAATCCGGGAGGTGGAAACACCATATATTTT.

The V call is TRBV6-5, the J call TRBJ2-7; tentatively, D is TRBD2 (7 bases). The CDR3 has 13 amino acids. V was trimmed by 0 bases and J by 7 bases, leaving 10 bases between them. Germline V lookup: CDR1 MNHEY, CDR2 SVGAGI. The CDR3 sequence: CASSYSGGGEQYF. CDR3 nucleotides: TGTGCCAGCAGTTACTCGGGAGGGGGTGAGCAGTACTTC.

V and J are TRBV7-9 and TRBJ1-1, with unresolved D. The germline gives CDR1 SEHNR, CDR2 FQNEAQ (reference sequence). The CDR3 is 13 amino acids. The ends were cut back, 5 bases at V and 7 bases at J, with 14 bases in the middle. CDR3 DNA: TGTGCCAGCAGCCCTACGAGGCGGGTTGAAGCTTTCTTT. Translation gives CASSPTRRVEAFF.

V gene TRBV7-3 combines with J gene TRBJ2-7; D is unclear. Germline lookup yields CDR1 SGHTA and CDR2 FQGTGA. The CDR3 runs 14 residues. V lost 0 bases and J 1 base, leaving 7 bases between the germline ends. This chain's CDR3 is CASSLTPGSYEQYF. The CDR3, as DNA: TGTGCCAGCAGCTTAACCCCAGGATCCTACGAGCAGTACTTC.

The J gene is TRBJ1-1, the V gene TRBV14; no firm D call. This CDR3 has 16 residues. V was clipped by 5 bases and J by 1 base, with 17 bases between them. The germline V gene has CDR1 SGHDN and CDR2 FVKESK. The CDR3, as DNA: TGTGCCAGCAGCTCTCAAACGGCAGGAGGGAACACTGAAGCTTTCTTT. Translation gives CASSSQTAGGNTEAFF.

CDR3 sequence: CASSQDPGASTDTQYF. The CDR3 DNA follows: TGCGCCAGCAGCCAAGATCCAGGGGCAAGCACAGATACGCAGTATTTT. The V gene is TRBV4-1, the J gene TRBJ2-3; tentative D call: TRBD1 (6 bases). Trimming took off 0 bases at V and 0 bases at J, with 10 bases between the two ends. Per germline, CDR1 MGHRA and CDR2 YSYEKL. The CDR3 totals 16 residues.

V is TRBV29-1 and J is TRBJ2-1, with D uncertain. CDR1 is SQVTM, CDR2 ANQGSEA, per germline. V was trimmed by 6 bases and J by 6 bases, leaving 9 bases between them. The length of the CDR3 is 11 residues. CDR3 sequence reads: CSVGPSNEQFF. DNA of the CDR3: TGCAGCGTCGGACCGAGCAATGAGCAGTTCTTC.

This clone was seen only once. The chain combines TRBV28 with TRBJ2-1; 7 nucleotides line up with TRBD1. This CDR3 has 14 amino acids. With 6 bases clipped from V and 5 bases from J, the junction kept 7 bases outside the gene matches. Germline CDR1 is MDHEN and CDR2 is SYDVKM. For the CDR3, the DNA is TGTGCCAGCAGGTCAGACAGGGTCCACAATGAGCAGTTCTTC. This gives the protein CASRSDRVHNEQFF.

The chain has TRBV7-3 and TRBJ2-3; D possibly corresponds to TRBD2 (5 bases). Trimming stripped 5 bases from V and 2 bases from J, with 11 bases between. CDR1 and CDR2 from the germline V gene are SGHTA and FQGTGA. CDR3 size: 14 residues. CDR3 DNA sequence: TGTGCCAGCAGCAGCGGAGATCCCACAGATACGCAGTATTTT. This codes for CASSSGDPTDTQYF.

This chain uses TRBV11-2 with TRBJ2-1, with 7 positions matching TRBD2. The CDR3 spans 16 residues. Germline V gene sequence: CDR1 SGHAT, CDR2 FQNNGV. J was trimmed by 6 bases and V by 4 bases; bases with no gene match: 12. The CDR3 nucleotides read TGTGCCAGCAGCTCGAGGCGTACGGGGGGAGGCAATGAGCAGTTCTTC. Its protein is CASSSRRTGGGNEQFF.

This clone has only one observation. The chain is built from TRBV3-1 (or the pseudogene TRBV3-2) and TRBJ1-1; 7 bases match TRBD1. Germline V lookup: CDR1 LGHDT, CDR2 YNNKEL (reference sequence). The CDR3 totals 14 residues. The V and J ends lost 7 bases and 2 bases, in that order; junction bases with no gene match: 7. CDR3 nucleotides: TGTGCCAGCACCAGGGGGGGCCTTAACACTGAAGCTTTCTTT. This encodes CASTRGGLNTEAFF.

This sequence joins TRBV7-9 and TRBJ1-2, with 7 bases aligning to TRBD1. The germline V gene encodes CDR1 SEHNR and CDR2 FQNEAQ (reference sequence). Trimming removed 1 base from V and 4 bases from J; junction bases left unmatched: 3. CDR3 size: 14 residues. In DNA form, the CDR3 reads TGTGCCAGCAGCTTAGGTCCAGGGGGCTATGGCTACACCTTC. Amino acids: CASSLGPGGYGYTF.

The rearrangement uses TRBV6-5 and TRBJ1-1, with TRBD1 as a possible D gene (5 bases). The V and J ends lost 0 bases and 4 bases respectively, with 9 bases between them. Germline V gene sequence: CDR1 MNHEY, CDR2 SVGAGI. This CDR3 region has 14 residues. This chain's CDR3 is CASSYSGGRTEAFF. The CDR3 DNA reads TGTGCCAGCAGTTACTCTGGGGGTCGCACTGAAGCTTTCTTT.

J is TRBJ2-7 and V is TRBV19, with D possibly called TRBD1 or TRBD2 (7 bases each). This CDR3 is built from 16 residues. In germline, CDR1 is LNHDA, CDR2 SQIVND (reference sequence). The ends were cut back, 4 bases at V and 0 bases at J, with 16 bases in the middle. The CDR3 coding sequence is TGTGCCAGTAGTAATCGCGGGGGACAGCGCTCCTACGAGCAGTACTTC. Its translation is CASSNRGGQRSYEQYF.

V usage is TRBV6-4 and J usage is TRBJ2-3; TRBD2 might be the D (5 bases). The CDR3 sequence is 16 residues long. V was shortened by 6 bases and J by 2 bases, with 18 bases between the two germline ends. Germline lookup yields CDR1 MRHNA and CDR2 SNTAGT. The CDR3 reads CASSETRSTDTDTQYF. CDR3 bases: TGTGCCAGCAGCGAAACTAGGAGTACGGACACAGATACGCAGTATTTT.

The rearrangement joins TRBV19 to TRBJ1-5, with a possible D match to TRBD1 (5 bases). In germline, CDR1 is LNHDA, CDR2 SQIVND (reference sequence). The ends were cut back, 8 bases at V and 4 bases at J, with 18 bases in the middle. The CDR3 runs to 15 residues. CDR3 protein: CASEASGRGNQPQHF. As DNA, the CDR3 is TGTGCCAGTGAGGCTTCAGGGCGAGGGAATCAGCCCCAGCATTTT.

The J gene is TRBJ2-5, the V gene TRBV6-5; perhaps D is TRBD1 or TRBD2 (5 bases each). V shed 6 bases and J shed 2 bases, with 13 bases lying between them. Germline lookup yields CDR1 MNHEY and CDR2 SVGAGI. The CDR3 sequence is 14 residues long. For the CDR3, the DNA is TGTGCCAGCAGGAGGGACGGCATTCAAGAGACCCAGTACTTC. Translated, it gives CASRRDGIQETQYF.

The chain links TRBV5-5 to TRBJ2-3; 16 nucleotides agree with TRBD2. Per the germline V gene, CDR1 is SGHKS and CDR2 is YYEKEE (reference sequence). The CDR3 is made up of 17 amino acids. The V gene end was trimmed by 2 bases and the J gene end by 4 bases; junction bases not matched to a gene: 4. The CDR3: CASSFGTSGGAADTQYF. CDR3 bases: TGTGCCAGCAGCTTCGGGACTAGCGGGGGGGCGGCAGATACGCAGTATTTT.

This clone was recorded only once. The chain combines TRBV7-8 with TRBJ2-3; D tentatively reads TRBD1 or TRBD2 (5 bases each). The CDR3 is made up of 15 amino acids. The ends were cut back, 1 base at V and 2 bases at J, with 10 bases in the middle. Germline assignment: CDR1 SGHVS and CDR2 FQNEAQ. CDR3 in amino acids: CASSLGSGTTDTQYF. The CDR3 DNA sequence: TGTGCCAGCAGCTTAGGCTCAGGGACCACAGATACGCAGTATTTT.

The chain links TRBV7-8 to TRBJ1-1; unclear D gene. The germline V and J ends were trimmed by 5 bases and 6 bases, with 10 bases remaining between them. Germline CDR1 reads SGHVS; CDR2 reads FQNEAQ. CDR3 size: 12 residues. CDR3 protein: CASSPQKAEAFF. CDR3 nucleotides: TGTGCCAGCAGCCCACAGAAGGCTGAAGCTTTCTTT.